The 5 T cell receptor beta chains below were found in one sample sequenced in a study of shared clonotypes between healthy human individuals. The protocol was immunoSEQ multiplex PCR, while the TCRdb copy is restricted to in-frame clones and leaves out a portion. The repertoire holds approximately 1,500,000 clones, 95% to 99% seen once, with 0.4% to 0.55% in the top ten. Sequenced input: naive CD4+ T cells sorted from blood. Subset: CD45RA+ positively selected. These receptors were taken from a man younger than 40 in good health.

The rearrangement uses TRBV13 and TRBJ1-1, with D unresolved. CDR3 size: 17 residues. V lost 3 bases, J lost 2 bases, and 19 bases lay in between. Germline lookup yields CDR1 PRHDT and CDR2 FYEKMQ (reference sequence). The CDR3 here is CASSFHREVLGNTEAFF. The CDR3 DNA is TGTGCCAGCAGCTTTCACCGCGAGGTTTTAGGAAACACTGAAGCTTTCTTT.

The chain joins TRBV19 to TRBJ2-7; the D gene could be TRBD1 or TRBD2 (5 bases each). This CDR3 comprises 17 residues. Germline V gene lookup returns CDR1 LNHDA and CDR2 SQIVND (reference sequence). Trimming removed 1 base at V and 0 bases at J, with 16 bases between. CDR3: CASSIGGSRASSYEQYF. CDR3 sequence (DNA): TGTGCCAGTAGTATAGGAGGGAGCAGGGCAAGCTCCTACGAGCAGTACTTC.

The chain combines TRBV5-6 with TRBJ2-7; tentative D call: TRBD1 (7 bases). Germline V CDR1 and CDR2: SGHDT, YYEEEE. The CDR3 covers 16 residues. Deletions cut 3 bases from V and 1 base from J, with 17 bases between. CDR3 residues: CASSSMWRDSSYEQYF. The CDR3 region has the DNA TGTGCCAGCAGCTCCATGTGGCGGGACAGTTCCTACGAGCAGTACTTC. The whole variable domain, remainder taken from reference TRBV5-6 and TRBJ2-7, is DAGVTQSPTHLIKTRGQQVTLRCSPKSGHDTVSWYQQALGQGPQFIFQYYEEEERQRGNFPDRFSGHQFPNYSSELNVNALLLGDSALYLCASSSMWRDSSYEQYFGPGTRLTVT.

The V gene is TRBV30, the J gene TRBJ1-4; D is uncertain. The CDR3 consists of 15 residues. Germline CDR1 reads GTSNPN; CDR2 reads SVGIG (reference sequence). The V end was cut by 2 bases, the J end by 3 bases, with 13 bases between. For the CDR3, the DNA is TGTGCCTGGAGTCCGAGGCGGCGGGCTAATGAAAAACTGTTTTTT. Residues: CAWSPRRRANEKLFF.

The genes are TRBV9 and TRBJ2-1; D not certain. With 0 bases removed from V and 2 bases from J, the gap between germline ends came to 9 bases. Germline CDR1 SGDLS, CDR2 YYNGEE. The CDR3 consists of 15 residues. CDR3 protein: CASSVEGSPYNEQFF. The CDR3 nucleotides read TGTGCCAGCAGCGTAGAAGGGTCCCCCTACAATGAGCAGTTCTTC.